Sequencing of this T cell receptor (beta chain) was carried out in a study of T cells in Graves' hyperthyroidism and ophthalmopathy. Overall study findings and caveats: Ophthalmopathy stood apart from stable hyperthyroidism in a 13 V-J model.

RNA transcripts yielded amplified TCR beta CDR3 regions. During a first-round RT-PCR of the TCR CDR3, the HTBI primer set was used. TCRdb reanalysed the multiplex PCR reads using MiXCR and keeps one entry per CDR3 protein. The repertoire consists of some 620,000 distinct CDR3 sequences, with about 17% occurring once and the leading ten covering 3.8%. V was clipped by 1 base and J by 6 bases, with 21 bases between them. The germline V gene has CDR1 MGHRA and CDR2 YSYEKL. The CDR3 is 18 residues long. This clonotype was counted only a few times. Antigen specificity is unknown. Orbital computed tomography, thyroid ultrasound, serum thyroxine and TRAb, and clinical symptoms together informed the diagnoses.

The genes are TRBV4-1 and TRBJ2-2; D is uncertain. The sequence was obtained from a woman in her twenties or thirties with Graves' hyperthyroidism. Source material: blood. CDR3 residues: CASSQVAVRSLGAGELFF. CDR3 in DNA: TGCGCCAGCAGCCAAGTAGCAGTCAGGTCGTTGGGCGCCGGGGAGCTGTTTTTT.